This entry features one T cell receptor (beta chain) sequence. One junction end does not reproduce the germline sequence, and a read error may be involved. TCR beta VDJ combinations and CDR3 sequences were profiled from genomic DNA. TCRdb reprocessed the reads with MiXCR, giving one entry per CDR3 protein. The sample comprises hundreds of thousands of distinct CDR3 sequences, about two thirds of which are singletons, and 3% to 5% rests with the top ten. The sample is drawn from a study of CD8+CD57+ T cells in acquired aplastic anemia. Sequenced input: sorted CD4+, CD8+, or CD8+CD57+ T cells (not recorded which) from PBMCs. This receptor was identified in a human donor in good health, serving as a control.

The CDR3 spells CASSAPGVGYEEYF. As DNA, the CDR3 is TGTGCCAGCAGCGCGCCGGGGGTTGGGTACGAGGAGTATTTC. The J gene is TRBJ2-7, the V gene TRBV7-4, with a weak D call TRBD2 (6 bases). This CDR3 spans 14 amino acids. The V gene's germline CDR1 is SGHVT and CDR2 SQSDAQ.